The present TCR beta chain was sequenced within a study of blood T cells in healthy people across ages. Sample-barcoded 5' priming and a J-beta primer mix drove a second PCR of 7 to 11 cycles. TCRdb fed the 5' RACE reads into MiXCR, producing one record per CDR3 protein. The repertoire includes about 1.7 million distinct CDR3 sequences, approximately 28% of them detected once, and 7.7% sits in the top ten. This clonotype was observed a handful of times. The sequence derives from a woman in her thirties in good health. Sequencing used blood.

CDR3 nucleotide sequence: TGTGCCAGCAGCCCGCCGGGACTAGCGGGAGGGCTCAATGAGCAGTTCTTC. Its translation: CASSPPGLAGGLNEQFF. The J gene is TRBJ2-1, the V gene TRBV7-2, with 16 bases that match TRBD2. From germline, CDR1 is SGHTA and CDR2 FQGNSA. The CDR3 is made up of 17 amino acids. Trimming cost V 5 bases and J 6 bases; bases outside gene matches: 7.